This T cell receptor (delta chain) originates from a study of γδ T cells in repeated Plasmodium falciparum infection. Study information: Malaria-naive adults were infected with P. falciparum NF54 four times over roughly 600 days.

The study's findings and limits: Many TCRgamma sequences overlapped between individuals in stable Vgamma9/Vdelta2+ repertoires.

Gammadelta T cells were flow-sorted from PBMC into Vgamma9/Vdelta2+ and Vdelta2-negative populations for bulk analysis. TCRdb ran CATT on the multiplex PCR reads. This table holds approximately 90,000 delta-chain clones, 0.9% to 1% found once. The CDR3 covers 19 residues. Unmatched junction bases numbered 18, after V lost 4 bases and J lost 3 bases. The germline CDR1 and CDR2 sequences are GEAIGNYY and EKD. This clone appeared a few times. The antigen is undetermined. TCRdb has a much larger clone's protein, which differs at residue 6 from the translation of this DNA, likely because of a read error; what is shown is the protein translated from the DNA.

The clonotype was recovered from a pool of human donors (malaria-infected and uninfected, not separated). The sequencing input was gamma-delta T cells from blood. This rearrangement joins TRDV2 to TRDJ2; 8 nucleotides match TRDD3. Because TCRdb records no J gene, it was assigned here through a match of the DNA to germline. CDR3 loop: CACDPPSNVTGGLTAQLFF. CDR3 DNA sequence: TGTGCCTGTGATCCACCATCGAATGTTACTGGGGGTCTGACAGCACAACTCTTCTTT.